This T cell receptor beta chain is from a study of identical twins. Study-level findings and limits: Whereas memory repertoires showed no such difference, abundant cord blood beta clonotypes carried fewer insertions.

There are a few counts of this clonotype. As yet, its antigen is unknown. The CDR3 sequence is 12 residues long. Germline loops: CDR1 SQVTM, CDR2 ANQGSEA. The V segment lost 5 bases and the J segment 10 bases; nucleotides outside the gene matches: 8. TCRdb reanalysed the 5' RACE reads using MiXCR and keeps one entry per CDR3 protein. The sample records 200,000 to 250,000 distinct CDR3 sequences, 5% to 7% being singletons. The same data also went into a second study, on T cells expressing NK-cell markers.

Sequencing was done on a sample of CD8+ T cells sorted from blood. This chain connects TRBV29-1 to TRBJ2-4, with TRBD1 identical over 7 bases. The TCR originated in a woman aged 18-29 years in good health. The CDR3 region has the DNA TGCAGCGTTAAGATACAGGGGTGGATTCAGTACTTC. Protein sequence: CSVKIQGWIQYF.